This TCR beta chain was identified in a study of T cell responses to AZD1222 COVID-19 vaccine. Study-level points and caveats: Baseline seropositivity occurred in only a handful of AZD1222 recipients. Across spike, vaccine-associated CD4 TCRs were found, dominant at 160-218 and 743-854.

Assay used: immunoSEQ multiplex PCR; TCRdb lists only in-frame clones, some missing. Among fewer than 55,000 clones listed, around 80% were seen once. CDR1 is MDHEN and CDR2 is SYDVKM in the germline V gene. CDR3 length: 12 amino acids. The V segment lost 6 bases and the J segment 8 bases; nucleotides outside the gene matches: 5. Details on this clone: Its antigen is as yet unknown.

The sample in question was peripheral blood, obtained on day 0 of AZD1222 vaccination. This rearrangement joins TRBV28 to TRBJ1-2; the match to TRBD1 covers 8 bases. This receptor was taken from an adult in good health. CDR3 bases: TGTGCCAGCAGCCAGGGGGCGAAGGGCTACACCTTC. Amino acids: CASSQGAKGYTF.